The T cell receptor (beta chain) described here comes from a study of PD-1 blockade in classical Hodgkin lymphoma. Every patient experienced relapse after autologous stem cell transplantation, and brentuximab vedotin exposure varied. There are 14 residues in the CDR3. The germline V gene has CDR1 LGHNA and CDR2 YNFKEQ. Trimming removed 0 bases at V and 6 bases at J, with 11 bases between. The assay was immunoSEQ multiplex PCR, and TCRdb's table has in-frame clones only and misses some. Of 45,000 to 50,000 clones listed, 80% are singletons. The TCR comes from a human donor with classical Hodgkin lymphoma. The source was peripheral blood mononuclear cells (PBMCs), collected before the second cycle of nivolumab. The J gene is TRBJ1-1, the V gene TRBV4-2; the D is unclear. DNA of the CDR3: TGTGCCAGCAGCCAAGAAAGGGTAGGCGCTGAAGCTTTCTTT. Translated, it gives CASSQERVGAEAFF.